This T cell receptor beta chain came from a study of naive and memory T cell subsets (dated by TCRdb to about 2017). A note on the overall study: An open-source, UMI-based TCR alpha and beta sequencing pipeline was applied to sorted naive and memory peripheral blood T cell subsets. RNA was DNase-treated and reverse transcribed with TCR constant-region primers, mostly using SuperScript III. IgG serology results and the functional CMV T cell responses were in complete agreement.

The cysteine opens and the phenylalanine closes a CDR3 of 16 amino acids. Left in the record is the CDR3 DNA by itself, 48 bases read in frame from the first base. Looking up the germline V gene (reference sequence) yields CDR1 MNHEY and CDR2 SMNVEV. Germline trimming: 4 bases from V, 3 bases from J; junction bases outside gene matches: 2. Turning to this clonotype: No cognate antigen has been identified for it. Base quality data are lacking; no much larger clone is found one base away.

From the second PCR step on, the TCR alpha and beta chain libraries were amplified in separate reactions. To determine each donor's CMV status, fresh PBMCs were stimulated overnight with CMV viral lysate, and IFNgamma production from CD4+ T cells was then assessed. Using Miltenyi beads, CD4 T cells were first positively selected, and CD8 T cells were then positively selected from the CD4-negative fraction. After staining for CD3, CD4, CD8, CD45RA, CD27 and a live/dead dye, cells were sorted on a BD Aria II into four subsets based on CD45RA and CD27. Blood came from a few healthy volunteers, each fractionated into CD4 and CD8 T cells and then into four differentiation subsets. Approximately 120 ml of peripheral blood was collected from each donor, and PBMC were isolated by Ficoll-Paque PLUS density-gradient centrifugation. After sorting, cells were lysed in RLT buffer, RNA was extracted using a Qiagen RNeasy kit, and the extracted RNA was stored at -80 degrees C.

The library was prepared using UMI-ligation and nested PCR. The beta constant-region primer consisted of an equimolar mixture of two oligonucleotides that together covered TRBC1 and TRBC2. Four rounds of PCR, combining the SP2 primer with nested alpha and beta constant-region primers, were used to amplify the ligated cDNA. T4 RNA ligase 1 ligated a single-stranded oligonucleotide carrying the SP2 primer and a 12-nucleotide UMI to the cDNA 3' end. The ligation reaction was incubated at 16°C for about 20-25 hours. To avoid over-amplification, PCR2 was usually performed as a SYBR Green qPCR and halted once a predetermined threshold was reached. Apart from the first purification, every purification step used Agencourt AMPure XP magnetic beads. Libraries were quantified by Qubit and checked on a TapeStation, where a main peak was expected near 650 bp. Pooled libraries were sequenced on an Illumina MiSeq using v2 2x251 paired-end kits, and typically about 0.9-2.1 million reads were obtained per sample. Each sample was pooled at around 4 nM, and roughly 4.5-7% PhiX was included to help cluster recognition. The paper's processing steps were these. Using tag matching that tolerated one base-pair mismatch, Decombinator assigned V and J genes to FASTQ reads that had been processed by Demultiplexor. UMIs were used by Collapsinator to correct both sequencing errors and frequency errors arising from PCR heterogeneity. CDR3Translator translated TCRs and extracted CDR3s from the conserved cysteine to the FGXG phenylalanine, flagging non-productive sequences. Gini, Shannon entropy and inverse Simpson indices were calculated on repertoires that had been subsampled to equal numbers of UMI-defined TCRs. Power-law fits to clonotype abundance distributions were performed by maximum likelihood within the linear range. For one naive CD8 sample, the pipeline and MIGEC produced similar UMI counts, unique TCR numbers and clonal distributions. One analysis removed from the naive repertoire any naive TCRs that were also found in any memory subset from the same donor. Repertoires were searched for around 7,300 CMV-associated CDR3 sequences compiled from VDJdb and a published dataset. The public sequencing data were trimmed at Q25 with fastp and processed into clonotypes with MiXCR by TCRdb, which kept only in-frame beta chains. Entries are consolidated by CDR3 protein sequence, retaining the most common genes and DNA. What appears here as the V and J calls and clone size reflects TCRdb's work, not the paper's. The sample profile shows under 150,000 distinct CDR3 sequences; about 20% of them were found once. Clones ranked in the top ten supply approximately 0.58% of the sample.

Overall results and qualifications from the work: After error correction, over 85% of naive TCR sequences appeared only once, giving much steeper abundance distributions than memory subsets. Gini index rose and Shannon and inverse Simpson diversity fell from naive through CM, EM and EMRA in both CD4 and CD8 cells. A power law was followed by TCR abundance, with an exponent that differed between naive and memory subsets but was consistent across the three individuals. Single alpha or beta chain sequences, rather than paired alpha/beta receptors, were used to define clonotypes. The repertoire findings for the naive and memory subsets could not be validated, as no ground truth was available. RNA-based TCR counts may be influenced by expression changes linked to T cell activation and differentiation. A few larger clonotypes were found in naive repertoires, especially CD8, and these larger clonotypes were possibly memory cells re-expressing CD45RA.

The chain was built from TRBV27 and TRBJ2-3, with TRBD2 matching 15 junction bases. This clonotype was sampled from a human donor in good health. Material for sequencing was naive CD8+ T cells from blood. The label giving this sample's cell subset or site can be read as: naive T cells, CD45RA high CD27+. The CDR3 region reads CASSSGLAGGTDTQYF. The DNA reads TGTGCCAGCAGTTCCGGACTAGCGGGAGGGACAGATACGCAGTATTTT.